Given below is one T cell receptor (beta chain) in context. The junction does not match germline at one end; this may be a read error. This record belongs to a study of T cell repertoires in cytomegalovirus infection. The CDR3 extends over 12 amino acids. Germline V gene lookup returns CDR1 SGHTA and CDR2 FQGNSA. TCRdb re-analysed the reads in MiXCR, keeping a single row per CDR3 protein. The sample has roughly 640,000 distinct CDR3 sequences, approximately 24% seen once; the top ten hold 8%. The receptor was derived from a human donor in good health (CMV status not recorded). Some clones in this sample may be carry-over from other donors' samples. The sample was CD8+ T cells from PBMCs. The rearrangement links TRBV7-2 to TRBJ1-1; D not resolved. Here the CDR3 DNA reads TGTGCCAACAGCTTATTCCCAGTTGAAGCTTTCTTT. Translated: CANSLFPVEAFF. The variable domain in full, with the rest retrieved from reference TRBV7-2 and TRBJ1-1, is GAGVSQSPSNKVTEKGKDVELRCDPISGHTALYWYRQSLGQGLEFLIYFQGNSAPDKSGLPSDRFSAERTGGSVSTLTIQRTQQEDSAVYLCANSLFPVEAFFGQGTRLTVV.